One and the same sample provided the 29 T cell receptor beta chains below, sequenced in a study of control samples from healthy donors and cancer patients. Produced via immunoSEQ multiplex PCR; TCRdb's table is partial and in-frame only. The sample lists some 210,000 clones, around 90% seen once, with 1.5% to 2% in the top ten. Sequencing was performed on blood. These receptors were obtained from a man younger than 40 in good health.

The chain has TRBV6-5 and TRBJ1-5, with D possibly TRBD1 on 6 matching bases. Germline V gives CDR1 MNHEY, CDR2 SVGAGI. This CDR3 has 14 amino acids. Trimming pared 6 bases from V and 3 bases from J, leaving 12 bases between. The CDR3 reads CASRRGDINQPQHF. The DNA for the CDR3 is TGTGCCAGCAGGAGGGGGGACATCAATCAGCCCCAGCATTTT.

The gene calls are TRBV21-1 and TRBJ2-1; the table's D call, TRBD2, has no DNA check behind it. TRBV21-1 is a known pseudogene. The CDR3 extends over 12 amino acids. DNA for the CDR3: TGTGCCAGCGATCCGGGGGGCAATGAGCAGTTCTTC. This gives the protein CASDPGGNEQFF.

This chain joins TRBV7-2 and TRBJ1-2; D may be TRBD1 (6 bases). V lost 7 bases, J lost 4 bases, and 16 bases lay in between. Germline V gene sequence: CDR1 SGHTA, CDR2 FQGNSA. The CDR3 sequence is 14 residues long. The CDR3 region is CASNPFRDTYGYTF. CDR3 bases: TGTGCCAGCAACCCATTCCGGGACACCTATGGCTACACCTTC.

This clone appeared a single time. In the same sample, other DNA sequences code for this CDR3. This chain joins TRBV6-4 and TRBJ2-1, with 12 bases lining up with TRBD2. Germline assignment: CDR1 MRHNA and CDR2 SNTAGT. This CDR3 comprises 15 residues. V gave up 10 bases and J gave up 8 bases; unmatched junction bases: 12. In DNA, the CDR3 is TGTGCCACCGCGACTAGCGGGGGAGCCCAAGATGAGCAGTTCTTC. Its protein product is CATATSGGAQDEQFF.

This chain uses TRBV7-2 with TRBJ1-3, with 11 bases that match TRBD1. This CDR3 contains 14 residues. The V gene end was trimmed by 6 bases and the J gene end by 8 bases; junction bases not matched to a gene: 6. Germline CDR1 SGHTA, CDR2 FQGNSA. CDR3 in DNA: TGTGCCAGCAGATACGGGACAGGGGGGGACACCATATATTTT. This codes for CASRYGTGGDTIYF.

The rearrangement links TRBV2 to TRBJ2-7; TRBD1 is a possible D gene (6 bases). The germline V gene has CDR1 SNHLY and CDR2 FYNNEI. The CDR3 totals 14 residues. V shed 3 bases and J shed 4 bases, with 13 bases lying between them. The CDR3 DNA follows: TGTGCCAGCAGTGACGACAGGTTAATTTACGAGCAGTACTTC. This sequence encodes CASSDDRLIYEQYF.

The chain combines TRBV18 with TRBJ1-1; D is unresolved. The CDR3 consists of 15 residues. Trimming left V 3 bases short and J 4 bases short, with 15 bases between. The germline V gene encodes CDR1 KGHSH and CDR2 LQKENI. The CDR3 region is CASSPEGLSGTEAFF. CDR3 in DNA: TGTGCCAGCTCACCCGAGGGTCTCTCGGGCACTGAAGCTTTCTTT.

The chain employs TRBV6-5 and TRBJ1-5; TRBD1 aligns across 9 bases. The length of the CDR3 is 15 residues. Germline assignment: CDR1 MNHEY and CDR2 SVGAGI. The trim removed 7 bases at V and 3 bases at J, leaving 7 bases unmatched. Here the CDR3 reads CASTLGQGFNQPQHF. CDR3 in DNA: TGTGCCAGCACATTAGGACAGGGGTTCAATCAGCCCCAGCATTTT.

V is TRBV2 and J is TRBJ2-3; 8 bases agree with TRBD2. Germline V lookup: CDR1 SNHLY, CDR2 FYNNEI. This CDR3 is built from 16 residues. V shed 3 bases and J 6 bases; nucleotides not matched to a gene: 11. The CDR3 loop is CASSERAGVGGDTQYF. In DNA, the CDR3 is TGTGCCAGCAGTGAGCGAGCGGGGGTGGGTGGGGATACGCAGTATTTT.

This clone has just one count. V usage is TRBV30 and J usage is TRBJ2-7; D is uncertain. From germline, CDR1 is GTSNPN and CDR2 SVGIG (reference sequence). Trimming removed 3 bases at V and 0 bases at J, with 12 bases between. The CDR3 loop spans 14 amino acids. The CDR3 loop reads CAWRLTQYSYEQYF. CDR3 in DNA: TGTGCCTGGAGATTGACTCAGTACTCCTACGAGCAGTACTTC. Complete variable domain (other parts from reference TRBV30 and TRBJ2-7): SQTIHQWPATLVQPVGSPLSLECTVEGTSNPNLYWYRQAAGRGLQLLFYSVGIGQISSEVPQNLSASRPQDRQFILSSKKLLLSDSGFYLCAWRLTQYSYEQYFGPGTRLTVT.

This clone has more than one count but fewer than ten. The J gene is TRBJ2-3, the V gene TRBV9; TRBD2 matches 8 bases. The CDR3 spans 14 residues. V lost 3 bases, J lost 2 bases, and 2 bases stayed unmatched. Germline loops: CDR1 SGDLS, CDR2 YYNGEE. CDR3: CASSAGGATDTQYF. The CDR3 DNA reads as TGTGCCAGCAGCGCGGGGGGGGCCACAGATACGCAGTATTTT.

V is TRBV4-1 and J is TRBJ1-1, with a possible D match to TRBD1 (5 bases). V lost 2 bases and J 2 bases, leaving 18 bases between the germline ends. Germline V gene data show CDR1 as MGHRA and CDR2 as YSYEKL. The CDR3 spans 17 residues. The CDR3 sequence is CASSQKAPQGGNTEAFF. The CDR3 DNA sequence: TGCGCCAGCAGCCAAAAGGCCCCGCAGGGTGGAAACACTGAAGCTTTCTTT.

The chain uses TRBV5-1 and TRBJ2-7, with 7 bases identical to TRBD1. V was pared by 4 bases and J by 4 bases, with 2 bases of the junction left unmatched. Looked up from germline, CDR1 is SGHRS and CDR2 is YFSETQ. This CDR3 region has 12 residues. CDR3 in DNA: TGCGCCAGCAGCAACAGGGGTTACGAGCAGTACTTC. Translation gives CASSNRGYEQYF.

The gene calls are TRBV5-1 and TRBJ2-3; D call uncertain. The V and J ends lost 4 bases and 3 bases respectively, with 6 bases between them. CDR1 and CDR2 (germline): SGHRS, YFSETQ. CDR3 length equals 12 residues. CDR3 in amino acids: CASSGGTDTQYF. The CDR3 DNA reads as TGCGCCAGCAGCGGTGGGACAGATACGCAGTATTTT. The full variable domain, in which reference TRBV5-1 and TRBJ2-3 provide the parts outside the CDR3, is KAGVTQTPRYLIKTRGQQVTLSCSPISGHRSVSWYQQTPGQGLQFLFEYFSETQRNKGNFPGRFSGRQFSNSRSEMNVSTLELGDSALYLCASSGGTDTQYFGPGTRLTVL.

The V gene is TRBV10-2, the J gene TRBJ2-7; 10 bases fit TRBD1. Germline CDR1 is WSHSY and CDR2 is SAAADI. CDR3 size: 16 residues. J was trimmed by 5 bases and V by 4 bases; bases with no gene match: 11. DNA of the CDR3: TGCGCCAGCAGTGGAGCCGGAGACAGGGGGCAAGACGAGCAGTACTTC. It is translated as CASSGAGDRGQDEQYF.

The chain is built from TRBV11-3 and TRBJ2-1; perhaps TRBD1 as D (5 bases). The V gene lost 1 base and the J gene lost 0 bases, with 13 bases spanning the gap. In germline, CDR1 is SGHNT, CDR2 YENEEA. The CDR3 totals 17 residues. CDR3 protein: CASSLGPRQGSYNEQFF. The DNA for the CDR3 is TGTGCCAGCAGCTTAGGTCCTAGGCAGGGCTCCTACAATGAGCAGTTCTTC.

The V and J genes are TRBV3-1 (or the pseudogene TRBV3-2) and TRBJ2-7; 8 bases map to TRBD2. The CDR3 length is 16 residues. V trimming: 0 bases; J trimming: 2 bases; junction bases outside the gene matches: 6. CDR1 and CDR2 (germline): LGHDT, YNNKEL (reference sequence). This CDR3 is CASSQDASGRTYEQYF. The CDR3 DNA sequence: TGTGCCAGCAGCCAAGACGCTAGCGGGCGGACCTACGAGCAGTACTTC.

This CDR3 reads CASSPTTGNNSPLHF. The CDR3 bases are TGTGCCAGCAGTCCGACCACAGGGAATAATTCACCCCTCCACTTT. The rearrangement joins TRBV2 to TRBJ1-6, with D perhaps TRBD1 (6 bases). The V and J ends lost 5 bases and 5 bases respectively, with 13 bases between them. The CDR3 is 15 residues long. The germline V gene has CDR1 SNHLY and CDR2 FYNNEI. The full variable domain, with the rest looked up from reference TRBV2 and TRBJ1-6, is EPEVTQTPSHQVTQMGQEVILRCVPISNHLYFYWYRQILGQKVEFLVSFYNNEISEKSEIFDDQFSVERPDGSNFTLKIRSTKLEDSAMYFCASSPTTGNNSPLHFGNGTRLTVT.

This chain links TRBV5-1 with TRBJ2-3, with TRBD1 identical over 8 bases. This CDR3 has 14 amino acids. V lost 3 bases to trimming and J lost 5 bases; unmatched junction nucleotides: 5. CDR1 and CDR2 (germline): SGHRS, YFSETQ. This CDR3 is CASSYKQGEDTQYF. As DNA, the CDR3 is TGCGCCAGCAGCTACAAACAGGGGGAAGATACGCAGTATTTT.

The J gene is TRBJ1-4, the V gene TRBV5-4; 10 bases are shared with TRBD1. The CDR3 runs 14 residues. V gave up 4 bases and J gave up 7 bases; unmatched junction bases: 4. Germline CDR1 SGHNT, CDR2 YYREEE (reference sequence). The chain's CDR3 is CASSADRGSEKLFF. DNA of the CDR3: TGTGCCAGCAGCGCGGACAGGGGGAGTGAAAAACTGTTTTTT.

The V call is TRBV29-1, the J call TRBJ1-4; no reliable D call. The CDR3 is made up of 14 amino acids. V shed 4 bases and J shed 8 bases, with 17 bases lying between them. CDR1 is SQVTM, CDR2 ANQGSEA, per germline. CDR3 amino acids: CSVGSGSLSEKLFF. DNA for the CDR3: TGCAGCGTTGGGTCCGGCTCCCTGAGCGAAAAACTGTTTTTT.

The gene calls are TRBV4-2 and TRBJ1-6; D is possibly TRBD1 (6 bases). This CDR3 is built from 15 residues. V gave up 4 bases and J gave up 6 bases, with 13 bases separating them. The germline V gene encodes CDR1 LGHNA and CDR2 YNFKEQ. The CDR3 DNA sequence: TGTGCCAGCAGCCCCCCGGGGGGGCGTAATTCACCCCTCCACTTT. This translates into CASSPPGGRNSPLHF.

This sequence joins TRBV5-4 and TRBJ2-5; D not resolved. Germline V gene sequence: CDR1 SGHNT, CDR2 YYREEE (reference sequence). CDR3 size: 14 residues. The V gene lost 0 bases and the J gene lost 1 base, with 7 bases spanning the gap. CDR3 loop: CASSLGYSQETQYF. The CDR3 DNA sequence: TGTGCCAGCAGCTTGGGGTACAGCCAAGAGACCCAGTACTTC. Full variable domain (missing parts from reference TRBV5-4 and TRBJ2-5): ETGVTQSPTHLIKTRGQQVTLRCSSQSGHNTVSWYQQALGQGPQFIFQYYREEENGRGNFPPRFSGLQFPNYSSELNVNALELDDSALYLCASSLGYSQETQYFGPGTRLLVL.

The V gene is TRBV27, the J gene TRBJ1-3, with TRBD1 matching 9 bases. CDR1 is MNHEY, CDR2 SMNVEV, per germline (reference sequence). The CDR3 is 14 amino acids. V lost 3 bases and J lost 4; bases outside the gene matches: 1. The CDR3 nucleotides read TGTGCCAGCAGTTTGGGACAGGGAGGAAACACCATATATTTT. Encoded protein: CASSLGQGGNTIYF.

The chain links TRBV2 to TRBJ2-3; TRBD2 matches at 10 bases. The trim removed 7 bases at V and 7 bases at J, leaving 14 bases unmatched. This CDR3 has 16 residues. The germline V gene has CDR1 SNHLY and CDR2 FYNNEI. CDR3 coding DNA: TGTGCCAGCATAGGTGGTAGCGGGGGGACGGAAAATACGCAGTATTTT. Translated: CASIGGSGGTENTQYF.

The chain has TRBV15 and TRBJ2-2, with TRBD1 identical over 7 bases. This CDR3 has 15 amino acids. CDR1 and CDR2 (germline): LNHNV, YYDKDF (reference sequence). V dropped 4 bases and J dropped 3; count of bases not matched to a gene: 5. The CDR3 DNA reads TGTGCCACCAGCACGACAGGGTTTGACACCGGGGAGCTGTTTTTT. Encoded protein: CATSTTGFDTGELFF.

In DNA form, the CDR3 reads TGTGCCAGCAGCCGATCGGGACGATCTAGCACAGATACGCAGTATTTT. It translates to CASSRSGRSSTDTQYF. The V and J genes are TRBV7-6 and TRBJ2-3; either TRBD1 or TRBD2 may supply D (5 bases each). CDR3 length: 16 residues. V lost 5 bases, J lost 0 bases, and 15 bases lay in between. Germline values: CDR1 SGHVS, CDR2 FNYEAQ.

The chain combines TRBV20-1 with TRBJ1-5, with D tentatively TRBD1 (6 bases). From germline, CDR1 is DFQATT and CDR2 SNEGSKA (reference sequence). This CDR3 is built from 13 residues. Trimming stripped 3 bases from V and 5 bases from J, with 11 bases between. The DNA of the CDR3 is TGCAGTGCTAGTACGGGGGGCTATCAGCCCCAGCATTTT. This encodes CSASTGGYQPQHF.

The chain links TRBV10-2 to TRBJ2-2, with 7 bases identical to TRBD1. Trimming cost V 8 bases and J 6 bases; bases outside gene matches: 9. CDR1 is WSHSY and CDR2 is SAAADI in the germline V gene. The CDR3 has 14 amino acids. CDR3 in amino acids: CASLGAGGSGELFF. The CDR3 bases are TGCGCCAGCCTCGGGGCAGGGGGTTCCGGGGAGCTGTTTTTT.